One sample yielded the 13 T cell receptor beta chains listed below, sequenced in a study of blood T cell repertoires in COVID-19. TCRdb's copy holds only in-frame clones and misses some; the assay was immunoSEQ multiplex PCR. This table has approximately 150,000 clones, roughly 84% appearing once. The sequenced sample consisted of peripheral blood. Source of these receptors: a man in his sixties with acute or convalescent COVID-19.

CDR3 DNA: TGTGCCAGCAGTTTATGCCCCGACAGGGAGATTGGAAACACCATATATTTT. Protein sequence: CASSLCPDREIGNTIYF. The J gene is TRBJ1-3, the V gene TRBV28, with TRBD1 identical over 7 bases. The CDR3 consists of 17 residues. The germline CDR1 and CDR2 sequences are MDHEN and SYDVKM. V lost 0 bases to trimming and J lost 3 bases; unmatched junction nucleotides: 8.

The chain links TRBV19 to TRBJ2-2; TRBD1 is a possible D gene (6 bases). In germline, CDR1 is LNHDA, CDR2 SQIVND (reference sequence). The V and J ends lost 7 bases and 2 bases respectively, with 17 bases between them. There are 16 residues in the CDR3. The CDR3: CASNTPGQLNTGELFF. The CDR3 bases are TGTGCCAGTAACACGCCGGGACAACTAAACACCGGGGAGCTGTTTTTT.

The chain couples TRBV18 to TRBJ2-2; 8 nucleotides match TRBD1. The CDR3 runs 16 residues. Per germline, CDR1 KGHSH and CDR2 LQKENI. With 1 base clipped from V and 5 bases from J, the junction kept 6 bases outside the gene matches. CDR3 residues: CASSPLAGGETGELFF. The DNA of the CDR3 is TGTGCCAGCTCACCACTGGCAGGGGGCGAGACCGGGGAGCTGTTTTTT.

The V gene is TRBV7-9, the J gene TRBJ2-5, with TRBD2 identical over 13 bases. The CDR3 is 16 residues long. V lost 0 bases to trimming and J lost 2 bases; unmatched junction nucleotides: 0. Germline loops: CDR1 SEHNR, CDR2 FQNEAQ (reference sequence). The CDR3 coding sequence is TGTGCCAGCAGCTTAGCGGGACTAGCGGGACAAGAGACCCAGTACTTC. It is translated as CASSLAGLAGQETQYF.

The gene calls are TRBV10-2 and TRBJ2-2; TRBD2 matches at 14 bases. This CDR3 region has 18 residues. CDR1 and CDR2 (germline): WSHSY, SAAADI. J lost 3 bases, V lost 2 bases, and 5 bases had no gene match. The CDR3 DNA reads TGCGCCAGCAGTGAGGGGACTAGCGGGGGTATGGACACCGGGGAGCTGTTTTTT. Translated: CASSEGTSGGMDTGELFF.

This chain links TRBV5-1 with TRBJ2-2, with TRBD2 identical over 7 bases. This CDR3 spans 16 amino acids. Per germline, CDR1 SGHRS and CDR2 YFSETQ. V was clipped by 1 base and J by 4 bases; unmatched bases: 7. CDR3 DNA: TGCGCCAGCAGCTTGAGTGTCAGCGGGGCCACCGGGGAGCTGTTTTTT. Translating it yields CASSLSVSGATGELFF.

The chain couples TRBV2 to TRBJ2-7; a weak D match, TRBD2 (7 bases). Trimming took 2 bases from V and 4 from J, leaving 27 bases between them. The germline V gene has CDR1 SNHLY and CDR2 FYNNEI. CDR3 length: 19 residues. This CDR3 reads CASSEYGGTNLGGRYEQYF. CDR3 DNA sequence: TGTGCCAGCAGTGAATATGGTGGGACTAACCTAGGGGGGCGATACGAGCAGTACTTC.

The gene calls are TRBV6-6 and TRBJ2-4, with 8 bases that match TRBD1. The V gene end was trimmed by 6 bases and the J gene end by 0 bases; junction bases not matched to a gene: 10. The CDR3 length is 17 residues. CDR1 is MNHNY, CDR2 SVGAGI, per germline (reference sequence). CDR3 in amino acids: CASSRSQGAAAKNIQYF. In nucleotides, the CDR3 is TGTGCCAGCAGCCGATCCCAGGGGGCTGCAGCCAAAAACATTCAGTACTTC.

This chain connects TRBV9 to TRBJ2-7; perhaps TRBD1 as D (5 bases). V dropped 4 bases and J dropped 2 bases, with 13 bases sitting between them. CDR1 SGDLS and CDR2 YYNGEE come from the germline V gene. The CDR3 runs 14 residues. CDR3 residues: CASSPTWGTYEQYF. Here the CDR3 DNA reads TGTGCCAGCAGCCCTACGTGGGGCACCTACGAGCAGTACTTC.

V is TRBV5-4 and J is TRBJ2-3, with 13 bases aligning to TRBD2. CDR1 and CDR2 from the germline V gene are SGHNT and YYREEE (reference sequence). This CDR3 region has 19 residues. J lost 6 bases, V lost 4 bases, and 17 bases had no gene match. CDR3 region: CASSPGTSGAGDLGDTQYF. In nucleotides, the CDR3 is TGTGCCAGCAGCCCCGGGACTAGCGGGGCGGGCGACCTCGGTGATACGCAGTATTTT.

The CDR3 coding sequence is TGCGCCAGCAAAAAATCGTCTGGGGGGAATCAGCCCCAGCATTTT. Amino acids: CASKKSSGGNQPQHF. This chain links TRBV23-1 with TRBJ1-5; TRBD1 is a possible D gene (5 bases). TRBV23-1 is filed as an ORF, its function uncertain. Trimming left V 7 bases short and J 4 bases short, with 17 bases between. This CDR3 has 15 amino acids.

The count of this clone is one. CDR3 residues: CASSASGTGGIAGANVLTF. The CDR3 nucleotides are TGTGCCAGCAGCGCATCCGGGACAGGGGGTATTGCTGGGGCCAACGTCCTGACTTTC. The rearrangement uses TRBV9 and TRBJ2-6; 11 bases are a match to TRBD1. Germline V gives CDR1 SGDLS, CDR2 YYNGEE. This CDR3 has 19 amino acids. The V gene end was trimmed by 3 bases and the J gene end by 2 bases; junction bases not matched to a gene: 10.

The chain couples TRBV6-1 to TRBJ1-5; possibly TRBD1 for D (6 bases). The germline gives CDR1 MNHNS, CDR2 SASEGT. This CDR3 has 15 amino acids. Trimming pared 1 base from V and 2 bases from J, leaving 9 bases between. This CDR3 reads CASSEVGAGNQPQHF. CDR3 coding DNA: TGTGCCAGCAGTGAAGTGGGGGCCGGCAATCAGCCCCAGCATTTT.